This TCR beta chain was recovered during a study of early T cells in non-severe SARS-CoV-2 infection. Individual cDNA molecules received unique molecular identifiers. TCRdb called the 5' RACE reads again in MiXCR, with one record for every CDR3 protein. The sample yields fewer than 30,000 distinct CDR3 sequences, 5.4% seen once. General study results and limits: Using VDJdb, the matching emphasized anti-spike CD8 responses while missing private and CD4 specificities.

This clonotype was recorded many times. Its antigen is currently unknown. V gave up 10 bases and J gave up 8 bases; unmatched junction bases: 10. The CDR3 sequence is 14 residues long. Germline V lookup: CDR1 MNHEY, CDR2 SMNVEV (reference sequence). This receptor was taken from an adult who was a healthcare worker with PCR-confirmed SARS-CoV-2 infection or an uninfected control (not recorded which). The genes are TRBV27 and TRBJ2-1, with 11 nucleotides matching TRBD1. Sequenced sample: whole blood. The CDR3 is CATSRDRGSHEQFF. The CDR3 DNA sequence: TGTGCCACCAGCCGGGACAGGGGGAGTCATGAGCAGTTCTTC.